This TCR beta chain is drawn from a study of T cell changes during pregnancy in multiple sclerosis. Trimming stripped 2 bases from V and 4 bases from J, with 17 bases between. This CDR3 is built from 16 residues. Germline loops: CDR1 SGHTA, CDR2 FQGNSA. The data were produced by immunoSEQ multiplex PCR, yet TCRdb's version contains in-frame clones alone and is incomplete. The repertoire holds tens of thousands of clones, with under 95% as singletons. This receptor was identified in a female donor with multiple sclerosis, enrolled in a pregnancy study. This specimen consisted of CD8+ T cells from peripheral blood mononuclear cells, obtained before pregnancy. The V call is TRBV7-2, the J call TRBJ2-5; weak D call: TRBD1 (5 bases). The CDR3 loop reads CASSLFSQGKGETQYF. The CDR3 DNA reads TGTGCCAGCAGCTTATTTAGCCAGGGAAAGGGAGAGACCCAGTACTTC.